A single T cell receptor (beta chain) is shown here with its context. Per germline, CDR1 MGHRA and CDR2 YSYEKL. Trimming took 0 bases from V and 2 from J, leaving 4 bases between them. The CDR3 is 13 residues long. This sample was included in a study of CD8+ T cells in alopecia areata. Treatment in this sample: oral pan-JAK inhibitor, 5-10 mg twice daily. RNA was extracted and reverse transcribed into cDNA as the sequencing template. Some clones are missing from TCRdb's copy, which holds only in-frame ones; the method was immunoSEQ multiplex PCR. Here the sample spans about 100,000 clones, 80% to 85% being singletons.

The sequencing used CD8+ T cells sorted from blood, collected at week 24, from a patient treated with tofacitinib. This sequence joins TRBV4-1 and TRBJ1-2; D unresolved. This clonotype was sampled from a human donor with alopecia areata. CDR3 region: CASSQEGNYGYTF. The CDR3 DNA follows: TGCGCCAGCAGCCAAGAAGGGAACTATGGCTACACCTTC.